This T cell receptor (beta chain) was documented in a study of shared clonotypes between healthy human individuals. Unsorted PBMC DNA was sequenced on ten immunoSEQ deep assay plates. Some clones are missing from TCRdb's copy, which holds only in-frame ones; the method was immunoSEQ multiplex PCR. This table has approximately 470,000 clones, around 80% appearing once. As concerns this clone: Its antigen is currently unknown. This sample also contains other DNA sequences that code for the same CDR3.

This CDR3 has 11 residues. Germline CDR1 and CDR2: MDHEN and SYDVKM. With 5 bases removed from V and 3 bases from J, the gap between germline ends came to 4 bases. Findings and limits, study-wide: The sampled material consisted only of blood, and tissue repertoires are likely to differ.

This clonotype was sampled from a woman aged 40 to 49 in good health. Some clones in this sample may be carry-over from other donors' samples. The rearrangement uses TRBV28 and TRBJ2-5; unclear D gene. The sequenced material came from PBMCs. The CDR3 coding sequence is TGTGCCAGCAGTCCCAAAGAGACCCAGTACTTC. Encoded protein: CASSPKETQYF.